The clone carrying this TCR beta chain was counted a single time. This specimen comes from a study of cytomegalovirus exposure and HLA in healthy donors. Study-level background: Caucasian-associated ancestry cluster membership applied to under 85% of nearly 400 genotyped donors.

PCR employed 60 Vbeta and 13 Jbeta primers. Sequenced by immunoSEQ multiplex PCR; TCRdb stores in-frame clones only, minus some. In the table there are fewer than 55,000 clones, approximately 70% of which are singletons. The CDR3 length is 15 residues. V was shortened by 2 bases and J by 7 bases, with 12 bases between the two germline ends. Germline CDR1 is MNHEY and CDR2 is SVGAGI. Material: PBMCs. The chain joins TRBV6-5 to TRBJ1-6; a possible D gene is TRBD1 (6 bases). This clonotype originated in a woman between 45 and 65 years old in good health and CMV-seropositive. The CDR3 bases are TGTGCCAGCAGTTACAACCAGGGGCACAATTCACCCCTCCACTTT. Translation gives CASSYNQGHNSPLHF.